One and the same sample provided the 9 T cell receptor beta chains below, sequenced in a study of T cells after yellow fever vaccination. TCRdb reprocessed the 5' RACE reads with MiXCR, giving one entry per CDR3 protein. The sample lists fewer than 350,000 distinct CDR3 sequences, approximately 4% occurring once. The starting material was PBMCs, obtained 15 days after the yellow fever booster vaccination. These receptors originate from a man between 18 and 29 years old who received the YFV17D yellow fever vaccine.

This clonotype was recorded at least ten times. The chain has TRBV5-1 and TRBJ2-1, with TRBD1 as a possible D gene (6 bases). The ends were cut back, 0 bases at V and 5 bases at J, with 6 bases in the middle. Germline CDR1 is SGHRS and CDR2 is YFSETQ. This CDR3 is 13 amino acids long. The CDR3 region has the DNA TGCGCCAGCAGCTTGGAGGGGGACAATGAGCAGTTCTTC. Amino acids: CASSLEGDNEQFF.

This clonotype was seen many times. CDR3: CSARDRDLYNEQFF. CDR3 DNA sequence: TGCAGTGCTAGAGACCGGGACCTATACAATGAGCAGTTCTTC. The chain is built from TRBV20-1 and TRBJ2-1; D tentatively reads TRBD1 or TRBD2 (5 bases each). CDR1 DFQATT and CDR2 SNEGSKA come from the germline V gene (reference sequence). Trimming pared 0 bases from V and 4 bases from J, leaving 10 bases between. The CDR3 is 14 amino acids.

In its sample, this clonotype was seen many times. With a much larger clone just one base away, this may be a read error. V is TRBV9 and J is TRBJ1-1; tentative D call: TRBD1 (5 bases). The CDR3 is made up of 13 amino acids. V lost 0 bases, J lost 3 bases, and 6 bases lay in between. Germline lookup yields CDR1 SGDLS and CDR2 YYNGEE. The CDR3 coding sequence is TGTGCCAGCAGCGTAGGAGGGGACACTGAAGCTTTCTTT. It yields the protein CASSVGGDTEAFF.

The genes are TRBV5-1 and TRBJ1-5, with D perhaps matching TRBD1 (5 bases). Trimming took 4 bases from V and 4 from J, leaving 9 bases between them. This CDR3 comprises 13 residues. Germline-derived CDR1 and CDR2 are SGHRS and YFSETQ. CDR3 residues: CASSPDTNQPQHF. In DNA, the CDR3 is TGCGCCAGCAGCCCGGACACTAATCAGCCCCAGCATTTT.

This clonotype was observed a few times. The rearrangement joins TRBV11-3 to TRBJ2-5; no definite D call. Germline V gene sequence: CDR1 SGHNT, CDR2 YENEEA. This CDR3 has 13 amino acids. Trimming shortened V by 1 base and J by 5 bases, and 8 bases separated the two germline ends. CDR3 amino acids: CASSLAAVETQYF. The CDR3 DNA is TGTGCCAGCAGCTTAGCGGCAGTTGAGACCCAGTACTTC.

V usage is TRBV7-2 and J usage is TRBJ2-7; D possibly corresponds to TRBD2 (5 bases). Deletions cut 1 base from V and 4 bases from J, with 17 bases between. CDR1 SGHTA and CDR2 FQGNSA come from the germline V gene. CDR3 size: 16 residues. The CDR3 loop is CASSLEPAGRGYEQYF. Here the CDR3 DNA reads TGTGCCAGCAGCTTAGAGCCTGCTGGGCGAGGGTACGAGCAGTACTTC.

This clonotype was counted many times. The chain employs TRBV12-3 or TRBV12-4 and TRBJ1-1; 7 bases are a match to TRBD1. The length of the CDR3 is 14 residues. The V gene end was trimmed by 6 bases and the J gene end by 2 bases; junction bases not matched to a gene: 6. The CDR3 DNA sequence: TGTGCCAGCAGACGCGGACAGGCAAACACTGAAGCTTTCTTT. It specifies CASRRGQANTEAFF.

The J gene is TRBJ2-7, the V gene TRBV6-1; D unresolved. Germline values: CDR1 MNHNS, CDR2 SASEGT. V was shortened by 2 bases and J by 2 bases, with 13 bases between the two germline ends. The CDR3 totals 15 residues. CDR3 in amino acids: CASSEPYDGTYEQYF. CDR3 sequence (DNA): TGTGCCAGCAGTGAACCCTATGATGGCACCTACGAGCAGTACTTC.

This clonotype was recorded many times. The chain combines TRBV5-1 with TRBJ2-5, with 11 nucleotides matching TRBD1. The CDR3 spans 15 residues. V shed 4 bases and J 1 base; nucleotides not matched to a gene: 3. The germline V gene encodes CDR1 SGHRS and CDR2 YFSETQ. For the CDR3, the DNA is TGCGCCAGCAGCGGGGGGACAGGGGGCCAAGAGACCCAGTACTTC. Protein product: CASSGGTGGQETQYF. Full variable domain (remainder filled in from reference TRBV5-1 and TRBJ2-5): KAGVTQTPRYLIKTRGQQVTLSCSPISGHRSVSWYQQTPGQGLQFLFEYFSETQRNKGNFPGRFSGRQFSNSRSEMNVSTLELGDSALYLCASSGGTGGQETQYFGPGTRLLVL.